One and the same sample provided the 5 T cell receptor beta chains below, sequenced in a study of blood T cell repertoires in COVID-19. TCRdb's copy holds only in-frame clones and misses some; the assay was immunoSEQ multiplex PCR. The top ten clones hold approximately 10% of a sample with some 160,000 clones, 80% to 85% of them seen once. What was sequenced was peripheral blood. The receptors shown here come from a man in his 70s with active or convalescent COVID-19.

The CDR3 loop is CASSLWGSGEWYEQYF. The DNA for the CDR3 is TGTGCCAGCAGTTTATGGGGGTCGGGAGAGTGGTACGAGCAGTACTTC. The chain recombines TRBV28 with TRBJ2-7, with a tentative D call TRBD2 (6 bases). Trimming shortened V by 0 bases and J by 4 bases, and 16 bases separated the two germline ends. The CDR3 extends over 16 amino acids. The germline V gene encodes CDR1 MDHEN and CDR2 SYDVKM.

The J gene is TRBJ2-7, the V gene TRBV9; 7 bases are shared with TRBD2. Germline assignment: CDR1 SGDLS and CDR2 YYNGEE. V lost 0 bases to trimming and J lost 3 bases; unmatched junction nucleotides: 3. CDR3 length: 14 residues. The CDR3 reads CASSVGGGGYEQYF. The CDR3 DNA is TGTGCCAGCAGCGTAGGGGGGGGAGGCTACGAGCAGTACTTC.

This clone was detected once. The chain joins TRBV5-4 to TRBJ2-5; no clear D gene. CDR3 size: 12 residues. V lost 2 bases, J lost 2 bases, and 4 bases lay in between. Germline assignment: CDR1 SGHNT and CDR2 YYREEE (reference sequence). The DNA of the CDR3 is TGTGCCAGCAGCTTCCAACAAGAGACCCAGTACTTC. This encodes CASSFQQETQYF.

The CDR3 sequence: CASSLNSGNQPQHF. Written as DNA, the CDR3 is TGTGCCAGCAGCCTGAATAGCGGCAATCAGCCCCAGCATTTT. V usage is TRBV16 and J usage is TRBJ1-5; D not certain. Trimming cost V 4 bases and J 2 bases, with 9 bases left between them. CDR1 is KGHSY, CDR2 FQNENV, per germline. The CDR3 consists of 14 residues.

In regard to this clone: Other DNA sequences of this sample code for an identical CDR3. V and J are TRBV18 and TRBJ2-7; 8 positions agree with TRBD1. The CDR3 contains 14 residues. Trimming took 3 bases from V and 2 from J; bases not matched to a gene: 3. CDR1 and CDR2 from the germline V gene are KGHSH and LQKENI. In DNA, the CDR3 is TGTGCCAGCTCACCCGACAGGGGACCCTACGAGCAGTACTTC. It yields the protein CASSPDRGPYEQYF.